Shown below are 3 T cell receptor beta chains from a single sample sequenced in a study of tumor and adjacent non-tumor tissue in lung cancer. A modified ARM-PCR protocol with three rounds of nested PCR amplified TCRbeta. TCRdb redid the calling of the multiplex PCR reads with MiXCR, one entry per CDR3 protein. Seen here are more than 85,000 distinct CDR3 sequences, about three fifths observed once, and the top ten hold around 14%. This sample's RNA came from whole unsorted tissue. Sequenced sample: lung tumor tissue. These receptors were taken from a man aged 70 or older with non-small cell lung cancer.

Worth noting for this clonotype: A read error may be the cause here, since a much bigger clone is one base away. The chain links TRBV6-6 to TRBJ1-4; D remains ambiguous. The CDR3 consists of 14 residues. Per germline, CDR1 MNHNY and CDR2 SVGAGI (reference sequence). DNA of the CDR3: TGTGCCAGCGGTTACGTCGGAGATGGGGAAAAACTGTTTTTT. It codes for CASGYVGDGEKLFF.

Concerning this clonotype itself: At one of its ends the junction is not consistent with the germline gene, which may arise from a read error. The V and J genes are TRBV12-3 or TRBV12-4 and TRBJ2-6; the match to TRBD1 covers 10 bases. CDR3 length equals 16 residues. CDR3 DNA sequence: TGTGCCATCCGGGACAGGGGTCTCTCTGGGGCCAACGTCCTGGCTTTC. Translation gives CAIRDRGLSGANVLAF.

This clonotype was observed a single time. A much more abundant neighbour one base away suggests this may be a read error. The J gene is TRBJ2-3, the V gene TRBV7-8, with D tentatively TRBD2 (5 bases). Germline CDR1 is SGHVS and CDR2 is FQNEAQ. The CDR3 length is 15 residues. The CDR3 nucleotides read TGTACCAGCAGCTTAGAGGGAGCCAGCACAGATACGCAGTATTTT. The encoded protein is CTSSLEGASTDTQYF.